What follows are 25 T cell receptor beta chains derived from one specimen sequenced in a study of monozygotic twins with inflammatory bowel disease (dated by TCRdb to about 2019). Libraries were prepared through 5' RACE. TCRdb shows the sequencer as Illumina HiSeq 2500. Once TCRdb had reprocessed the reads, it stored one entry per CDR3 protein sequence and supplied no DNA. The sample table gives some 160,000 distinct CDR3 sequences. Jointly, the top ten make up approximately 7.4% of the sample. The sample taken for sequencing was blood. Every receptor here comes from a human donor with ulcerative colitis or Crohn's disease, or a healthy co-twin of an affected twin (not recorded which).

The chain employs TRBV5-1 and TRBJ2-1; the D call from TCRdb, TRBD2, cannot be confirmed without DNA. The CDR3 has 13 residues. In germline, CDR1 is SGHRS, CDR2 YFSETQ. CDR3: CASSTGTYNEQFF.

This chain connects TRBV28 to TRBJ1-2; the D call from TCRdb, TRBD1, cannot be confirmed without DNA. The CDR3 spans 12 residues. Germline CDR1 is MDHEN and CDR2 is SYDVKM. The chain's CDR3 is CASRQGFYGYTF.

The V and J genes are TRBV14 and TRBJ1-2; TCRdb names TRBD1, which stays unverified in the absence of DNA. Germline V gene sequence: CDR1 SGHDN, CDR2 FVKESK. This CDR3 has 14 residues. The CDR3 sequence is CASSQANRVGGYTF.

The V call is TRBV24-1, the J call TRBJ2-1; lacking DNA, the TRBD1 call made by TCRdb goes unchecked. Germline V gene lookup returns CDR1 KGHDR and CDR2 SFDVKD. The CDR3 loop spans 11 amino acids. The CDR3 loop is CATRSERGLIF.

The chain has TRBV6-4 and TRBJ2-3. This CDR3 contains 14 residues. Germline CDR1 reads MRHNA; CDR2 reads SNTAGT. CDR3: CASSEQLNTDTQYF.

The genes are TRBV12-3 or TRBV12-4 and TRBJ1-1. The CDR3 contains 14 residues. CDR3: CASSPSGPGTEAFF.

This rearrangement joins TRBV6-2 or TRBV6-3 to TRBJ2-5. Germline V gene lookup returns CDR1 MNHEY and CDR2 SVGEGT. The CDR3 covers 13 residues. The CDR3 sequence: CASSLNRQETQYF.

The chain carries TRBV7-9 and TRBJ1-5; TCRdb's D gene call, TRBD1, goes unchecked for lack of DNA. Germline CDR1 is SEHNR and CDR2 is FQNEAQ (reference sequence). The CDR3 runs 15 residues. This CDR3 is CASSLAGGMNQPQHF. The whole variable domain, filled in from reference TRBV7-9 and TRBJ1-5, reads DTGVSQNPRHKITKRGQNVTFRCDPISEHNRLYWYRQTLGQGPEFLTYFQNEAQLEKSRLLSDRFSAERPKGSFSTLEIQRTEQGDSAMYLCASSLAGGMNQPQHFGDGTRLSIL.

This chain uses TRBV7-2 with TRBJ2-5; the D gene TCRdb calls, TRBD1, cannot be checked with no DNA. The CDR3 loop spans 15 amino acids. Germline CDR1 SGHTA, CDR2 FQGNSA. CDR3 protein: CASSLSPGPGGTQYF.

This sequence joins TRBV5-1 and TRBJ2-1; the D gene TCRdb calls, TRBD2, cannot be checked with no DNA. The CDR3 has 16 residues. Germline CDR1 and CDR2: SGHRS and YFSETQ. Here the CDR3 reads CASSALAESSYNEQFF. The full variable domain, its missing parts supplied by reference TRBV5-1 and TRBJ2-1, is KAGVTQTPRYLIKTRGQQVTLSCSPISGHRSVSWYQQTPGQGLQFLFEYFSETQRNKGNFPGRFSGRQFSNSRSEMNVSTLELGDSALYLCASSALAESSYNEQFFGPGTRLTVL.

This chain joins TRBV19 and TRBJ1-2. The CDR3 consists of 12 residues. Germline CDR1 LNHDA, CDR2 SQIVND (reference sequence). The CDR3 loop reads CASQDTRPGYTF.

The V and J genes are TRBV20-1 and TRBJ2-7; the TCRdb call, TRBD2, lacks DNA for checking. The germline V gene has CDR1 DFQATT and CDR2 SNEGSKA (reference sequence). The length of the CDR3 is 13 residues. The CDR3 loop reads CSARPRPSGEQYF.

The chain links TRBV5-1 to TRBJ2-7; without DNA, the TCRdb call of TRBD2 cannot be checked. There are 14 residues in the CDR3. Germline CDR1 SGHRS, CDR2 YFSETQ. The CDR3 loop reads CASSGREGISEQYF. The full variable domain, its missing parts supplied by reference TRBV5-1 and TRBJ2-7, is KAGVTQTPRYLIKTRGQQVTLSCSPISGHRSVSWYQQTPGQGLQFLFEYFSETQRNKGNFPGRFSGRQFSNSRSEMNVSTLELGDSALYLCASSGREGISEQYFGPGTRLTVT.

This chain joins TRBV19 and TRBJ1-2; TCRdb's D call of TRBD1 is untestable without DNA. The germline V gene has CDR1 LNHDA and CDR2 SQIVND (reference sequence). The CDR3 extends over 14 amino acids. The CDR3 region is CASSILPGNYGYTF.

The gene calls are TRBV20-1 and TRBJ2-7; without DNA, the TCRdb call of TRBD2 cannot be checked. The CDR3 has 15 amino acids. The V gene's germline CDR1 is DFQATT and CDR2 SNEGSKA (reference sequence). This CDR3 is CSASGGLAGAREQYF.

The CDR3 sequence: CASSLGQYRQETQYF. This sequence joins TRBV18 and TRBJ2-5; checking the TCRdb D call of TRBD1 is not possible without DNA. This CDR3 has 15 amino acids. Per germline, CDR1 KGHSH and CDR2 LQKENI.

The gene calls are TRBV12-3 or TRBV12-4 and TRBJ1-1. This CDR3 region has 14 residues. CDR3 sequence: CASTPGGENTEAFF.

The chain couples TRBV27 to TRBJ2-1; the D call of TRBD2 rests on TCRdb alone, since no DNA is present to check it. CDR3 length: 18 residues. Germline V CDR1 and CDR2: MNHEY, SMNVEV (reference sequence). The CDR3 reads CASSFLTSGELTYNEQFF.

The genes are TRBV14 and TRBJ2-1; TCRdb calls TRBD1, which cannot be checked without DNA. The CDR3 runs 15 residues. Germline V gene data show CDR1 as SGHDN and CDR2 as FVKESK. The CDR3 loop reads CASSQVRGRWHEQFF. The variable domain in full, completed from reference TRBV14 and TRBJ2-1, reads EAGVTQFPSHSVIEKGQTVTLRCDPISGHDNLYWYRRVMGKEIKFLLHFVKESKQDESGMPNNRFLAERTGGTYSTLKVQPAELEDSGVYFCASSQVRGRWHEQFFGPGTRLTVL.

The V gene is TRBV28, the J gene TRBJ2-1; the D call of TRBD2 rests on TCRdb alone, since no DNA is present to check it. The germline gives CDR1 MDHEN, CDR2 SYDVKM. CDR3 length: 14 amino acids. CDR3 sequence: CASSNGLAGASPFF.

The rearrangement links TRBV30 to TRBJ2-1; the TRBD2 assignment by TCRdb is unverifiable without DNA. CDR3 size: 18 residues. Germline V gene data show CDR1 as GTSNPN and CDR2 as SVGIG (reference sequence). The CDR3 spells CACSRREGSRVSYNEQFF.

The genes are TRBV12-3 or TRBV12-4 and TRBJ1-5. This CDR3 spans 14 amino acids. This chain's CDR3 is CASSGVGANQPQHF.

The CDR3 loop is CASSLANMAMNTEAFF. This chain links TRBV5-1 with TRBJ1-1. CDR1 and CDR2 from the germline V gene are SGHRS and YFSETQ. The CDR3 consists of 16 residues. The variable domain in full, with the rest retrieved from reference TRBV5-1 and TRBJ1-1, is KAGVTQTPRYLIKTRGQQVTLSCSPISGHRSVSWYQQTPGQGLQFLFEYFSETQRNKGNFPGRFSGRQFSNSRSEMNVSTLELGDSALYLCASSLANMAMNTEAFFGQGTRLTVV.

This rearrangement joins TRBV6-1 to TRBJ2-7; the TCRdb D gene call, TRBD1, has no DNA to confirm it. The germline V gene encodes CDR1 MNHNS and CDR2 SASEGT. This CDR3 contains 15 residues. The CDR3 protein is CASSKSGTGLYEQYF.

The gene calls are TRBV5-1 and TRBJ2-2. The CDR3 extends over 15 amino acids. Per the germline V gene, CDR1 is SGHRS and CDR2 is YFSETQ. The chain's CDR3 is CASSLGQINTGELFF. Looking up the rest from reference TRBV5-1 and TRBJ2-2 gives the full variable domain: KAGVTQTPRYLIKTRGQQVTLSCSPISGHRSVSWYQQTPGQGLQFLFEYFSETQRNKGNFPGRFSGRQFSNSRSEMNVSTLELGDSALYLCASSLGQINTGELFFGEGSRLTVL.